These 21 T cell receptor beta chains originate from one sample sequenced in a study of shared clonotypes between healthy human individuals. Clones were sequenced by immunoSEQ multiplex PCR, and TCRdb holds only the in-frame ones, with some missing. The data show roughly 1 million clones, approximately 76% seen once. Material for sequencing was memory CD4+ T cells sorted from blood. Documented subset: CD45RA-negative fraction. The receptors derive from a man between 18 and 29 years old in good health.

The rearrangement links TRBV19 to TRBJ2-2, with unresolved D. Looked up from germline, CDR1 is LNHDA and CDR2 is SQIVND (reference sequence). V shed 5 bases and J shed 1 base, with 2 bases lying between them. CDR3 length: 12 residues. CDR3 sequence (DNA): TGTGCCAGTAGTGAGAACACCGGGGAGCTGTTTTTT. The encoded protein is CASSENTGELFF.

This clone appeared a few times. A far more abundant clone sits one base away, making this likely a read error. V gene TRBV5-5 combines with J gene TRBJ2-7; D is perhaps TRBD1 (6 bases). Germline assignment: CDR1 SGHKS and CDR2 YYEKEE (reference sequence). The CDR3 runs 12 residues. V shed 0 bases and J shed 6 bases, with 7 bases lying between them. The CDR3 DNA is TGTGCCAGCAGCTTGGAAGGGGGCGAGCAGTACTTC. It specifies CASSLEGGEQYF.

A note on this clone: A clone one base away is much larger, so this may be a read error. The V gene is TRBV18, the J gene TRBJ2-7; D ambiguous. Germline loops: CDR1 KGHSH, CDR2 LQKENI. The CDR3 length is 12 residues. Trimming took off 2 bases at V and 3 bases at J, with 5 bases between the two ends. CDR3 sequence reads: CASSPYGYEQYF. The CDR3 DNA is TGTGCCAGCTCACCATACGGCTACGAGCAGTACTTC.

This clone has only one observation. The sample carries other DNA sequences with the same CDR3. This chain uses TRBV4-3 with TRBJ1-5, with 7 bases identical to TRBD1. V trimming: 3 bases; J trimming: 6 bases; junction bases outside the gene matches: 14. The CDR3 extends over 17 amino acids. Germline assignment: CDR1 LGHNA and CDR2 YSLEER. The CDR3 nucleotides read TGCGCCAGCAGCCAGATCTACACAGGGGCCGCGGGTCAGCCCCAGCATTTT. It yields the protein CASSQIYTGAAGQPQHF.

V is TRBV29-1 and J is TRBJ2-3; D might be TRBD2 (5 bases). The germline V gene encodes CDR1 SQVTM and CDR2 ANQGSEA. V was clipped by 4 bases and J by 3 bases, with 20 bases between them. The CDR3 is 16 residues long. DNA of the CDR3: TGCAGCGTTGCTTCCCCTAGCAGTAGGGTGACAGATACGCAGTATTTT. Its protein is CSVASPSSRVTDTQYF.

The chain combines TRBV28 with TRBJ1-3; D gene ambiguous. The CDR3 has 13 amino acids. The germline V gene has CDR1 MDHEN and CDR2 SYDVKM. Trimming pared 9 bases from V and 0 bases from J, leaving 9 bases between. CDR3 DNA: TGTGCCAGTTCCAGGACCTCTGGAAACACCATATATTTT. It codes for CASSRTSGNTIYF. The full variable domain, its missing parts supplied by reference TRBV28 and TRBJ1-3, is DVKVTQSSRYLVKRTGEKVFLECVQDMDHENMFWYRQDPGLGLRLIYFSYDVKMKEKGDIPEGYSVSREKKERFSLILESASTNQTSMYLCASSRTSGNTIYFGEGSWLTVV.

The genes are TRBV19 and TRBJ1-1; the D gene is possibly TRBD1 (5 bases). V lost 7 bases and J 5 bases, leaving 17 bases between the germline ends. The CDR3 loop spans 14 amino acids. Germline V lookup: CDR1 LNHDA, CDR2 SQIVND (reference sequence). The CDR3 nucleotides are TGTGCCAGTACCCCCGGGCCAGGGCAAACTGAAGCTTTCTTT. This translates into CASTPGPGQTEAFF. Together with reference TRBV19 and TRBJ1-1, the CDR3 gives the full variable domain: DGGITQSPKYLFRKEGQNVTLSCEQNLNHDAMYWYRQDPGQGLRLIYYSQIVNDFQKGDIAEGYSVSREKKESFPLTVTSAQKNPTAFYLCASTPGPGQTEAFFGQGTRLTVV.

J is TRBJ1-5 and V is TRBV19; D call uncertain. The length of the CDR3 is 14 residues. Germline-derived CDR1 and CDR2 are LNHDA and SQIVND (reference sequence). The V end lost 5 bases, the J end lost 2 bases, and 10 bases lay between the germline ends. This CDR3 reads CASSAGWGNQPQHF. The CDR3 DNA reads TGTGCCAGTAGTGCGGGTTGGGGCAATCAGCCCCAGCATTTT.

In nucleotides, the CDR3 is TGTGCCAGCAGTCTCGCCATAGACGGATTCTATGGCTACACCTTC. This translates into CASSLAIDGFYGYTF. The chain uses TRBV11-2 and TRBJ1-2; the D is unclear. V lost 6 bases to trimming and J lost 4 bases, with 18 bases between them. Germline CDR1 is SGHAT and CDR2 is FQNNGV. This CDR3 has 15 residues.

This chain joins TRBV6-1 and TRBJ2-3, with 9 bases aligning to TRBD2. Germline V gene lookup returns CDR1 MNHNS and CDR2 SASEGT. The CDR3 consists of 15 residues. The junction had 7 bases not matched to a gene; V was cut back by 7 bases and J by 2 bases. The CDR3 nucleotides are TGTGCCAGCAACCTTAGCGGGGGCACCACAGATACGCAGTATTTT. Translating it yields CASNLSGGTTDTQYF.

Written as DNA, the CDR3 is TGTGCCAGTAGCGGACTCCGGACAGCGACCTACGAGCAGTACTTC. It encodes CASSGLRTATYEQYF. This sequence joins TRBV19 and TRBJ2-7; possibly TRBD1 for D (6 bases). V lost 6 bases and J lost 2, with 17 bases in between. The CDR3 spans 15 residues. Looked up from germline, CDR1 is LNHDA and CDR2 is SQIVND (reference sequence).

This clone has a count of ten or more. Additional DNA sequences in this sample encode the identical CDR3. The chain is built from TRBV5-1 and TRBJ1-5; D is possibly TRBD1 (6 bases). The CDR3 covers 15 residues. Germline V CDR1 and CDR2: SGHRS, YFSETQ. V was shortened by 0 bases and J by 6 bases, with 13 bases between the two germline ends. The CDR3 spells CASSLEGGPRQPQHF. CDR3 DNA: TGCGCCAGCAGCTTGGAGGGGGGCCCGCGTCAGCCCCAGCATTTT.

V and J are TRBV13 and TRBJ2-7; 7 nucleotides line up with TRBD2. With V trimmed by 5 bases and J by 0 bases, 16 bases remained unmatched. The germline V gene encodes CDR1 PRHDT and CDR2 FYEKMQ (reference sequence). The CDR3 is 18 amino acids. CDR3 nucleotide sequence: TGTGCCAGCAGCCCTTCGCCATATTCTAGCGGAGACTCCTACGAGCAGTACTTC. Protein: CASSPSPYSSGDSYEQYF.

Notes on this clone: The junction and the germline gene differ at one end; a read error may be behind it. The CDR3 sequence: CAWDKAGADVLTF. The CDR3 nucleotides read TGTGCCTGGGATAAGGCTGGGGCCGACGTCCTGACTTTC. The chain couples TRBV30 to TRBJ2-6; tentatively, D is TRBD1 (5 bases). The germline gives CDR1 GTSNPN, CDR2 SVGIG (reference sequence). The CDR3 has 13 amino acids.

The J gene is TRBJ1-5, the V gene TRBV6-6; no reliable D call. Germline V gives CDR1 MNHNY, CDR2 SVGAGI (reference sequence). The CDR3 has 15 residues. With 2 bases removed from V and 4 bases from J, the gap between germline ends came to 12 bases. The CDR3: CASSYGREGNQPQHF. As DNA, the CDR3 is TGTGCCAGCAGTTACGGGAGAGAGGGTAATCAGCCCCAGCATTTT.

The rearrangement links TRBV7-9 to TRBJ2-3; 8 bases align to TRBD2. The trim removed 1 base at V and 5 bases at J, leaving 8 bases unmatched. This CDR3 has 16 amino acids. Germline lookup yields CDR1 SEHNR and CDR2 FQNEAQ (reference sequence). The CDR3 region is CASSLGASGHKDTQYF. The CDR3 region has the DNA TGTGCCAGCAGCTTAGGGGCTAGCGGGCACAAAGATACGCAGTATTTT.

This clone has just a few counts. At the DNA level, this CDR3 is encoded by other sequences in the same sample as well. This sequence joins TRBV9 and TRBJ1-2; TRBD1 might be the D (5 bases). The CDR3 extends over 13 amino acids. Germline loops: CDR1 SGDLS, CDR2 YYNGEE. Trimming stripped 0 bases from V and 2 bases from J, with 5 bases between. CDR3 loop: CASSVGTNYGYTF. The CDR3 DNA sequence: TGTGCCAGCAGCGTAGGGACAAACTATGGCTACACCTTC.

The chain has TRBV7-8 and TRBJ2-7; 9 bases line up with TRBD1. The ends lost 2 bases at V and 3 bases at J; junction bases unmatched: 5. The CDR3 length is 15 residues. Per the germline V gene, CDR1 is SGHVS and CDR2 is FQNEAQ. CDR3 nucleotides: TGTGCCAGCAGCTTACCCCGGACAGGGGACTACGAGCAGTACTTC. This sequence encodes CASSLPRTGDYEQYF.

The chain has TRBV2 and TRBJ1-2; 10 nucleotides align to TRBD1. CDR3 length: 14 amino acids. CDR1 and CDR2 (germline): SNHLY, FYNNEI. J lost 1 base, V lost 8 bases, and 4 bases had no gene match. CDR3 protein: CASRGQGFNYGYTF. In nucleotides, the CDR3 is TGTGCCAGCCGGGGACAGGGGTTTAACTATGGCTACACCTTC. Complete variable domain (other parts from reference TRBV2 and TRBJ1-2): EPEVTQTPSHQVTQMGQEVILRCVPISNHLYFYWYRQILGQKVEFLVSFYNNEISEKSEIFDDQFSVERPDGSNFTLKIRSTKLEDSAMYFCASRGQGFNYGYTFGSGTRLTVV.

The chain employs TRBV19 and TRBJ1-2; D not certain. Deletions cut 7 bases from V and 3 bases from J, with 15 bases between. The germline V gene has CDR1 LNHDA and CDR2 SQIVND (reference sequence). The CDR3 is 14 residues long. CDR3: CASIQGAGYYGYTF. The CDR3 region has the DNA TGTGCCAGTATTCAAGGAGCGGGATACTATGGCTACACCTTC. Full variable domain (remainder filled in from reference TRBV19 and TRBJ1-2): DGGITQSPKYLFRKEGQNVTLSCEQNLNHDAMYWYRQDPGQGLRLIYYSQIVNDFQKGDIAEGYSVSREKKESFPLTVTSAQKNPTAFYLCASIQGAGYYGYTFGSGTRLTVV.

This clone has just a few counts. This chain joins TRBV7-9 and TRBJ1-1; D is unclear. V lost 4 bases, J lost 3 bases, and 6 bases lay in between. The CDR3 contains 12 residues. In germline, CDR1 is SEHNR, CDR2 FQNEAQ (reference sequence). CDR3 sequence: CASSYLHTEAFF. Written as DNA, the CDR3 is TGTGCCAGCAGCTACCTCCACACTGAAGCTTTCTTT. Combining the CDR3 with reference TRBV7-9 and TRBJ1-1 gives the whole variable domain DTGVSQNPRHKITKRGQNVTFRCDPISEHNRLYWYRQTLGQGPEFLTYFQNEAQLEKSRLLSDRFSAERPKGSFSTLEIQRTEQGDSAMYLCASSYLHTEAFFGQGTRLTVV.